These 27 T cell receptor beta chains were all obtained from the same sample, sequenced in a study of blood T cell repertoires in COVID-19. Profiling relied on immunoSEQ multiplex PCR, and the TCRdb table lists in-frame clones only, not all of them. There are about 250,000 clones in the sample; 80% to 85% occur only once, and around a sixth lies in the top ten. Sequencing input: peripheral blood. The origin of the receptors is a person aged 70 to 80 with COVID-19, enrolled during active disease.

The genes are TRBV7-2 and TRBJ2-2, with D unclear. The CDR3 covers 13 residues. V lost 0 bases, J lost 7 bases, and 6 bases lay in between. Per germline, CDR1 SGHTA and CDR2 FQGNSA. CDR3 DNA: TGTGCCAGCAGCTTAGCGAAGAGCGGGGAGCTGTTTTTT. This sequence encodes CASSLAKSGELFF.

CDR3 coding DNA: TGTGCCAGCAGCGCGAGGTCAGTCCGGGCAGATACGCAGTATTTT. Its translation is CASSARSVRADTQYF. The chain carries TRBV13 and TRBJ2-3; D call uncertain. Germline CDR1 and CDR2: PRHDT and FYEKMQ (reference sequence). V lost 5 bases to trimming and J lost 4 bases, with 16 bases between them. This CDR3 spans 15 amino acids. The entire variable domain, with the rest obtained from reference TRBV13 and TRBJ2-3, is as follows: AAGVIQSPRHLIKEKRETATLKCYPIPRHDTVYWYQQGPGQDPQFLISFYEKMQSDKGSIPDRFSAQQFSDYHSELNMSSLELGDSALYFCASSARSVRADTQYFGPGTRLTVL.

The chain joins TRBV9 to TRBJ1-2; 10 bases map to TRBD1. This CDR3 contains 17 residues. From germline, CDR1 is SGDLS and CDR2 YYNGEE. V lost 4 bases to trimming and J lost 2 bases; unmatched junction nucleotides: 11. The CDR3 is CASSTNQMTGGNYGYTF. CDR3 DNA sequence: TGTGCCAGCAGCACAAACCAGATGACAGGGGGCAACTATGGCTACACCTTC.

V gene TRBV4-3 combines with J gene TRBJ2-1; D uncertain. V gave up 0 bases and J gave up 0 bases, with 9 bases separating them. Germline assignment: CDR1 LGHNA and CDR2 YSLEER. CDR3 length: 16 residues. DNA for the CDR3: TGCGCCAGCAGCCAAGATCGGTTTCCCTCCTACAATGAGCAGTTCTTC. This codes for CASSQDRFPSYNEQFF.

This clone was seen only a few times. This rearrangement joins TRBV6-5 to TRBJ1-1; the D gene is possibly TRBD1 (6 bases). Germline CDR1 is MNHEY and CDR2 is SVGAGI. V was shortened by 6 bases and J by 1 base, with 12 bases between the two germline ends. The CDR3 loop spans 14 amino acids. This CDR3 is CASSQRTENTEAFF. CDR3 nucleotides: TGTGCCAGCAGCCAAAGGACAGAGAACACTGAAGCTTTCTTT.

The chain joins TRBV5-1 to TRBJ2-2; the match to TRBD1 covers 8 bases. J gave up 5 bases and V 4 bases, and 10 bases lay outside the gene matches. Germline V CDR1 and CDR2: SGHRS, YFSETQ. The CDR3 spans 16 residues. CDR3 coding DNA: TGCGCCAGCAGCGCCGGACAGGGTCCGGGAACCGGGGAGCTGTTTTTT. Amino acid sequence: CASSAGQGPGTGELFF.

This clone was seen only a few times. The V and J genes are TRBV11-2 and TRBJ2-5; 8 bases match TRBD1. The germline CDR1 and CDR2 sequences are SGHAT and FQNNGV. The CDR3 length is 13 residues. The V segment lost 7 bases and the J segment 7 bases; nucleotides outside the gene matches: 8. The DNA for the CDR3 is TGTGCCAGCACCCCCGGACAGGGAAGGACCCAGTACTTC. Its translation is CASTPGQGRTQYF.

The rearrangement links TRBV5-1 to TRBJ2-7, with 8 nucleotides matching TRBD1. The germline CDR1 and CDR2 sequences are SGHRS and YFSETQ. The trim removed 5 bases at V and 3 bases at J, leaving 4 bases unmatched. The CDR3 extends over 13 amino acids. As DNA, the CDR3 is TGCGCCAGCAGATTAGGACAGGGCTACGAGCAGTACTTC. This gives the protein CASRLGQGYEQYF.

The chain links TRBV5-1 to TRBJ1-4; 8 nucleotides agree with TRBD1. Per germline, CDR1 SGHRS and CDR2 YFSETQ. V lost 4 bases, J lost 8 bases, and 10 bases stayed unmatched. This CDR3 is built from 15 residues. The CDR3 sequence is CASSPIDRGGEKLFF. The CDR3 region has the DNA TGCGCCAGCAGCCCGATTGACAGGGGAGGCGAAAAACTGTTTTTT.

The CDR3: CASSGGGSGYTF. CDR3 sequence (DNA): TGTGCCAGCAGCGGGGGAGGTAGCGGCTACACCTTC. V and J are TRBV6-6 and TRBJ1-2; tentative D call: TRBD1 (5 bases). This CDR3 spans 12 amino acids. Germline CDR1 and CDR2: MNHNY and SVGAGI (reference sequence). V lost 6 bases, J lost 8 bases, and 13 bases lay in between.

This chain links TRBV24-1 with TRBJ2-7; the D is unclear. Germline V gene data show CDR1 as KGHDR and CDR2 as SFDVKD. The CDR3 is made up of 13 amino acids. The V and J ends lost 4 bases and 6 bases respectively, with 12 bases between them. In DNA, the CDR3 is TGTGCCACCAGTGAAGCAGGATCAGGCGAGCAGTACTTC. Its translation: CATSEAGSGEQYF.

There are a few counts of this clone. The chain is built from TRBV19 and TRBJ1-6, with D maybe TRBD1 (5 bases). Trimming stripped 3 bases from V and 10 bases from J, with 16 bases between. Germline loops: CDR1 LNHDA, CDR2 SQIVND (reference sequence). The CDR3 totals 15 residues. Here the CDR3 DNA reads TGTGCCAGTAGTATGCGGGGCCCGGTAAACTCACCCCTCCACTTT. Its translation is CASSMRGPVNSPLHF.

The gene calls are TRBV6-2 or TRBV6-3 and TRBJ2-3; the match to TRBD2 covers 12 bases. CDR1 is MNHEY and CDR2 is SVGEGT in the germline V gene. This CDR3 comprises 14 residues. V lost 6 bases to trimming and J lost 7 bases; unmatched junction nucleotides: 5. In nucleotides, the CDR3 is TGTGCCAGCAGCTTGACTAGCGGGAGTTATACGCAGTATTTT. Its protein is CASSLTSGSYTQYF.

The rearrangement joins TRBV7-2 to TRBJ1-1; D remains ambiguous. V shed 6 bases and J shed 1 base, with 9 bases lying between them. Germline V gives CDR1 SGHTA, CDR2 FQGNSA. The CDR3 has 13 residues. The CDR3 region has the DNA TGTGCCAGCAGTGTTCGGGGGAACACTGAAGCTTTCTTT. This translates into CASSVRGNTEAFF.

Notes on this clone: One end of the junction does not line up with germline, which may come from a read error. The rearrangement links TRBV9 to TRBJ1-5; D is possibly TRBD1 (6 bases). The CDR3 is 15 amino acids. Looked up from germline, CDR1 is SGDLS and CDR2 is YYNGEE. For the CDR3, the DNA is TGTACCAGCAGCGGTGGGGGGGCAGATAATCAGCCCCAGCATTTT. Its protein product is CTSSGGGADNQPQHF. Based on the CDR3 plus reference TRBV9 and TRBJ1-5, the full variable domain is DSGVTQTPKHLITATGQRVTLRCSPRSGDLSVYWYQQSLDQGLQFLIQYYNGEERAKGNILERFSAQQFPDLHSELNLSSLELGDSALYFCTSSGGGADNQPQHFGDGTRLSIL.

V gene TRBV18 combines with J gene TRBJ1-1; D is perhaps TRBD1 (5 bases). With 3 bases removed from V and 1 base from J, the gap between germline ends came to 12 bases. The CDR3 runs to 15 residues. The V gene's germline CDR1 is KGHSH and CDR2 LQKENI. CDR3 DNA: TGTGCCAGCTCACCTGGAGGGGTTTCGAACACTGAAGCTTTCTTT. Translated: CASSPGGVSNTEAFF.

This clone appeared many times. The chain recombines TRBV7-2 with TRBJ2-5; D is possibly TRBD1 (6 bases). The V and J ends lost 1 base and 6 bases respectively, with 12 bases between them. The germline V gene has CDR1 SGHTA and CDR2 FQGNSA. The CDR3 loop spans 14 amino acids. CDR3 in DNA: TGTGCCAGCAGCTTAGTACAGGGTAGAAAGACCCAGTACTTC. Translated, it gives CASSLVQGRKTQYF.

The V gene is TRBV28, the J gene TRBJ1-3; D is undetermined. Trimming shortened V by 3 bases and J by 2 bases, and 11 bases separated the two germline ends. The CDR3 sequence is 15 residues long. Germline loops: CDR1 MDHEN, CDR2 SYDVKM. CDR3 residues: CASSFSSGTGNTIYF. CDR3 sequence (DNA): TGTGCCAGCAGTTTTAGTTCGGGGACTGGAAACACCATATATTTT.

The table lists this clone with many counts. CDR3 bases: TGCGCCAGCAGCCAAGATTCAAGCGGGGCCTTCGCGAACACCGGGGAGCTGTTTTTT. Translated, it gives CASSQDSSGAFANTGELFF. V usage is TRBV4-1 and J usage is TRBJ2-2; 7 bases are a match to TRBD2. With 0 bases clipped from V and 0 bases from J, the junction kept 10 bases outside the gene matches. The germline V gene encodes CDR1 MGHRA and CDR2 YSYEKL. The CDR3 loop spans 19 amino acids.

The V and J genes are TRBV6-5 and TRBJ1-3, with 7 bases that match TRBD1. The CDR3 extends over 13 amino acids. J gave up 3 bases and V 8 bases, and 4 bases lay outside the gene matches. CDR1 is MNHEY and CDR2 is SVGAGI in the germline V gene. The CDR3 DNA follows: TGTGCCAGCGGGACAGCCAATGGAAACACCATATATTTT. This translates into CASGTANGNTIYF.

The rearrangement joins TRBV11-2 to TRBJ2-7; D is ambiguous. CDR1 is SGHAT, CDR2 FQNNGV, per germline. The CDR3 totals 13 residues. Trimming removed 2 bases from V and 3 bases from J, with 8 bases in between. For the CDR3, the DNA is TGTGCCAGCAGCTTATCCCTTCGCTACGAGCAGTACTTC. As protein: CASSLSLRYEQYF.

This chain uses TRBV7-3 with TRBJ2-1; 9 bases are shared with TRBD2. CDR1 and CDR2 (germline): SGHTA, FQGTGA. Trimming at V came to 5 bases and at J to 4 bases, leaving 15 bases not matched to a gene. CDR3 length: 18 amino acids. DNA for the CDR3: TGTGCCAGCAGCACACTTCCCCTTAGCGGGGGTACTTACAATGAGCAGTTCTTC. This sequence encodes CASSTLPLSGGTYNEQFF.

At least ten counts were recorded for this clone. The chain combines TRBV7-6 with TRBJ1-1; the D is unclear. The germline V gene encodes CDR1 SGHVS and CDR2 FNYEAQ. There are 14 residues in the CDR3. V dropped 2 bases and J dropped 4 bases, with 11 bases sitting between them. The CDR3 bases are TGTGCCAGCAGCTTACAAGAGATAAGCACTGAAGCTTTCTTT. As protein: CASSLQEISTEAFF.

The chain recombines TRBV27 with TRBJ1-6; 7 nucleotides match TRBD1. V lost 2 bases and J lost 7; bases outside the gene matches: 5. This CDR3 contains 15 residues. Germline V CDR1 and CDR2: MNHEY, SMNVEV (reference sequence). CDR3 sequence: CASSLIGTVNSPLHF. CDR3 coding DNA: TGTGCCAGCAGTTTAATAGGGACAGTGAATTCACCCCTCCACTTT.

This chain links TRBV28 with TRBJ1-5; TRBD1 matches 7 bases. CDR3 length: 16 amino acids. Germline CDR1 is MDHEN and CDR2 is SYDVKM. V gave up 5 bases and J gave up 2 bases; unmatched junction bases: 9. The CDR3, as DNA: TGTGCCAGCAGTATCCGGGACAGAGTGGGCAATCAGCCCCAGCATTTT. This codes for CASSIRDRVGNQPQHF.

The chain links TRBV4-1 to TRBJ2-2, with 7 bases aligning to TRBD2. V lost 1 base and J lost 3; bases outside the gene matches: 5. Looked up from germline, CDR1 is MGHRA and CDR2 is YSYEKL. The CDR3 totals 16 residues. The CDR3 DNA follows: TGCGCCAGCAGCCAAGGGGGCGGGGGAGACACCGGGGAGCTGTTTTTT. This codes for CASSQGGGGDTGELFF.

CDR3 in amino acids: CASGSPGSETQYF. The CDR3 coding sequence is TGCGCCAGCGGTTCCCCAGGGTCGGAGACCCAGTACTTC. The chain joins TRBV5-1 to TRBJ2-5, with D possibly being TRBD1 (5 bases). CDR3 length: 13 amino acids. Per germline, CDR1 SGHRS and CDR2 YFSETQ. V lost 7 bases, J lost 5 bases, and 15 bases lay in between.